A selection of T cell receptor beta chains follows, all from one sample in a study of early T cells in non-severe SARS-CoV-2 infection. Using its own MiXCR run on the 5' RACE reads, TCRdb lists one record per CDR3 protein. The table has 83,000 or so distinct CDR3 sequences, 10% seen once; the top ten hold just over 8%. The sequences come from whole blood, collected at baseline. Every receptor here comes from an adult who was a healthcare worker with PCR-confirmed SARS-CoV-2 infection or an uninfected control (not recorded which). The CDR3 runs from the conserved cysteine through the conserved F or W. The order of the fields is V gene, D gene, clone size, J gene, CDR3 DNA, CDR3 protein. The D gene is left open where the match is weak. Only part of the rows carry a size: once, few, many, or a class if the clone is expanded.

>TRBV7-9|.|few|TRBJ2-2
TGTGCCAGCAGCCCATCCAGGGACCACGGGGAGCTGTTTTTT
CASSPSRDHGELFF
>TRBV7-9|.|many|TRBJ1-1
TGTGCCAGCAGCCAAGGCCACACTGAAGCTTTCTTT
CASSQGHTEAFF
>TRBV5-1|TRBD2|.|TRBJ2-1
TGCGCCAGCAGCGCACTAGCGGGAGGACCAGGGGGTGAGCAGTTCTTC
CASSALAGGPGGEQFF
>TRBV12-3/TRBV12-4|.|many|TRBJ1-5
TGTGCCAGCAGGTCGGGGACGGCTAATCAGCCCCAGCATTTT
CASRSGTANQPQHF
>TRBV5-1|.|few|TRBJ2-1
TGCGCCAGCAGCTTGCAAACCGGGCTGGGCAATGAGCAGTTCTTC
CASSLQTGLGNEQFF
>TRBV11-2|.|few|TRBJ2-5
TGTGCCAGCAGCGGTGGAGAGACCCAGTACTTC
CASSGGETQYF
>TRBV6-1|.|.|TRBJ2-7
TGTGCCAGCAGTACCCGTCAGGACGAGCAGTACTTC
CASSTRQDEQYF
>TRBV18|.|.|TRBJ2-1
TGTGCCAGCTCACCACCCGGGAGAAGTTACAATGAGCAGTTCTTC
CASSPPGRSYNEQFF
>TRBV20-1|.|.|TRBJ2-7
TGCAGTGCTCCCAACGGATACGAGCAGTACTTC
CSAPNGYEQYF
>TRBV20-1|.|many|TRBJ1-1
TGCAGTGCTAGAGGGCTCGGGGAACTGAACACTGAAGCTTTCTTT
CSARGLGELNTEAFF
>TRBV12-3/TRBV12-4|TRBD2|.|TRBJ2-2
TGTGCCAGCAGTTTGCGGGAGGCCGGGGAGCTGTTTTTT
CASSLREAGELFF
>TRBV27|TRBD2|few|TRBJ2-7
TGTGCCAGCAGTCAACCCGGGACTATTTTGAACGAGCAGTACTTC
CASSQPGTILNEQYF
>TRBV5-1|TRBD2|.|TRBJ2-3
TGCGCCAGCAGCTTGGCTCCCGGGACTAGCGCGGGTACGCAGTATTTT
CASSLAPGTSAGTQYF
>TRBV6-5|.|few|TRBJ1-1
TGTGCCAACCACCCTTTAGGCCATAACACTGAAGCTTTCTTT
CANHPLGHNTEAFF
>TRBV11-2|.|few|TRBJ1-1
TGTGCCAGCAGCCAATCCCGCATCGAAGCTTTCTTT
CASSQSRIEAFF
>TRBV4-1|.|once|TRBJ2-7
TGCGCCAGCAGCCAAGGTCACACAGCTTCCGAGCAGTACTTC
CASSQGHTASEQYF
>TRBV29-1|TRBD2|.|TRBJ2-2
TGCAGCGTTGGGACTAGTGGGGTTACCGGGGAGCTGTTTTTT
CSVGTSGVTGELFF
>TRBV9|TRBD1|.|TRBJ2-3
TGTGCCAGCACCAGAGGGGACAGGGTCCTAGATACGCAGTATTTT
CASTRGDRVLDTQYF
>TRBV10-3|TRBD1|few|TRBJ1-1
TGTGCCATCAGTGGCGACCGGGACAGGGGTGGGTGGACTGAAGCTTTCTTT
CAISGDRDRGGWTEAFF
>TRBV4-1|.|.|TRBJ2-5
TGCGCCAGCAGCCAAGATCGGGACTTTGAAGAGACCCAGTACTTC
CASSQDRDFEETQYF
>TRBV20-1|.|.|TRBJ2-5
TGCAGTGCTTACCTTGGGCTAGGTGTAGAGACCCAGTACTTC
CSAYLGLGVETQYF
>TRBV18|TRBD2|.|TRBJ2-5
TGTGCCAGCTCACCCGGACTAGCGGGGGAGACCCAGTACTTC
CASSPGLAGETQYF
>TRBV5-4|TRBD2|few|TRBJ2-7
TGTGCCAGCAGCTTTGGTCTAGCGGGATCCTCCTACGAGCAGTACTTC
CASSFGLAGSSYEQYF
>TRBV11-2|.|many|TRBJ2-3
TGTGCCAGCAGCTTAGATTGGGGGACTCAGGATACGCAGTATTTT
CASSLDWGTQDTQYF
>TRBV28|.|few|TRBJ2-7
TGTGCCAGCAGTTTAGGGGGGGGCCCGCCCCTCTGGGAGCAGTACTTC
CASSLGGGPPLWEQYF
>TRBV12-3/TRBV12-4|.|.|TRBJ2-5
TGTGCCAGCAGCTTACCCCCCGGAGAGACCCAGTACTTC
CASSLPPGETQYF
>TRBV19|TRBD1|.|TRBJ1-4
TGTGCCAGTAGCAACAACCCGCAGGGGGCATTTGAAAAACTGTTTTTT
CASSNNPQGAFEKLFF
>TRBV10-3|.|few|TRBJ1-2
TGTGCCATCAGTGAGCGGGGGGCTAATGGCTACACCTTC
CAISERGANGYTF
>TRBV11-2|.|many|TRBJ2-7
TGTGCCAGCAGCAAAGAGCCGGGACTTTCCTACGAGCAGTACTTC
CASSKEPGLSYEQYF
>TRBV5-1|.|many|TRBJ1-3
TGCGCCAGCAGCTTGAACGGGGGCCACGGAAACACCATATATTTT
CASSLNGGHGNTIYF
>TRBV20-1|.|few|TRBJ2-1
TGCAGTGCTAGGGCTCCCCACAAGCGAGAGCAGTTCTTC
CSARAPHKREQFF
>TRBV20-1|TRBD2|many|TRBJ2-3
TGCAGTGCAGGGGACTACTCAGATACGCAGTATTTT
CSAGDYSDTQYF
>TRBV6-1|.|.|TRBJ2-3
TGTGCCAGCATCGGGGGTGTCAATCCTAGCACAGATACGCAGTATTTT
CASIGGVNPSTDTQYF
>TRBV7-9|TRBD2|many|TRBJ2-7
TGTGCCAGCAGTCCCTTAAGCGGGAGCTCCTACGAGCAGTACTTC
CASSPLSGSSYEQYF
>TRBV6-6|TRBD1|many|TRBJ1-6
TGTGCCAGCAGTTACACAGGGGATCTGTACTCACCCCTCCACTTT
CASSYTGDLYSPLHF
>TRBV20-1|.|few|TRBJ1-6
TGCAGTGCTAGTTGGGAAGTTGGCAGCCCGAATTCACCCCTCCACTTT
CSASWEVGSPNSPLHF
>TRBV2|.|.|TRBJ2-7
TGTGCCAGCAGTGAAGCGCATTGGGGCACCTACGAGCAGTACTTC
CASSEAHWGTYEQYF